These 30 T cell receptor beta chains share one sample of origin, sequenced in a study of radiotherapy plus CTLA-4 blockade in lung cancer. This table comes from immunoSEQ multiplex PCR, and its TCRdb copy is limited to in-frame clones, with some not included. There are around 40,000 clones in the sample; 86% occur only once, and 22% lies in the top ten. Specimen: peripheral blood, collected from a patient treated with radiotherapy plus ipilimumab. The receptors derive from a human donor with non-small cell lung cancer whose response to radiotherapy plus ipilimumab could not be evaluated.

This chain connects TRBV5-6 to TRBJ2-7; D is undetermined. The CDR3 extends over 17 amino acids. Trimming pared 0 bases from V and 6 bases from J, leaving 22 bases between. Germline loops: CDR1 SGHDT, CDR2 YYEEEE. The CDR3 sequence: CASSLALPQALYGEQYF. CDR3 nucleotides: TGTGCCAGCAGCTTGGCCCTACCCCAGGCCCTCTACGGCGAGCAGTACTTC.

This rearrangement joins TRBV7-6 to TRBJ2-2, with a tentative D call TRBD1 (5 bases). The length of the CDR3 is 17 residues. CDR1 SGHVS and CDR2 FNYEAQ come from the germline V gene. Trimming took 2 bases from V and 2 from J, leaving 15 bases between them. CDR3 loop: CASSLSRQGLNTGELFF. CDR3 coding DNA: TGTGCCAGCAGCTTATCGAGGCAGGGATTAAACACCGGGGAGCTGTTTTTT.

This chain links TRBV6-5 with TRBJ2-7; 8 bases map to TRBD2. The CDR3 runs to 13 residues. After removal of 8 bases from V and 4 bases from J, the junction contained 7 bases not matched to a gene. The germline gives CDR1 MNHEY, CDR2 SVGAGI. CDR3: CASRPSGRYEQYF. The CDR3 DNA is TGTGCCAGCCGGCCCAGCGGGAGATACGAGCAGTACTTC.

The rearrangement links TRBV28 to TRBJ1-3; TRBD1 is a possible D gene (6 bases). Per germline, CDR1 MDHEN and CDR2 SYDVKM. V was trimmed by 3 bases and J by 1 base, leaving 16 bases between them. The length of the CDR3 is 17 residues. DNA of the CDR3: TGTGCCAGCAGTTTCTCACAGGGATTAAGGTCTGGAAACACCATATATTTT. Amino acids: CASSFSQGLRSGNTIYF.

V gene TRBV7-9 combines with J gene TRBJ2-5; perhaps TRBD2 as D (6 bases). The germline V and J ends were trimmed by 4 bases and 5 bases, with 17 bases remaining between them. Germline loops: CDR1 SEHNR, CDR2 FQNEAQ (reference sequence). The CDR3 sequence is 15 residues long. CDR3 nucleotides: TGTGCCAGCAGCTCCGCCCGTCCCAGCGGGGAGACCCAGTACTTC. Protein: CASSSARPSGETQYF.

This chain joins TRBV11-2 and TRBJ2-7; 7 bases align to TRBD2. There are 13 residues in the CDR3. V lost 2 bases and J lost 4; bases outside the gene matches: 2. Germline CDR1 SGHAT, CDR2 FQNNGV. The CDR3 protein is CASSLTGGYEQYF. The CDR3 coding sequence is TGTGCCAGCAGCTTAACGGGAGGATACGAGCAGTACTTC.

This clone was seen only once. V is TRBV27 and J is TRBJ1-5; 8 bases map to TRBD1. Per the germline V gene, CDR1 is MNHEY and CDR2 is SMNVEV (reference sequence). After removal of 5 bases from V and 0 bases from J, the junction contained 18 bases not matched to a gene. The CDR3 length is 20 residues. The CDR3 DNA follows: TGTGCCAGCAGTCCCCGAGGCGTGGACAGGGCCTTCCATAGCAATCAGCCCCAGCATTTT. Its translation: CASSPRGVDRAFHSNQPQHF.

This chain connects TRBV6-1 to TRBJ2-5; 10 nucleotides line up with TRBD1. Germline loops: CDR1 MNHNS, CDR2 SASEGT. The CDR3 extends over 17 amino acids. The junction had 8 bases not matched to a gene; V was cut back by 0 bases and J by 4 bases. The CDR3, as DNA: TGTGCCAGCAGTGAAGCGGTGGGGACAGGGGCGCGAGAGACCCAGTACTTC. Amino acid sequence: CASSEAVGTGARETQYF.

CDR3 DNA sequence: TGCAGCGTTTCTACAGGGGCCGGCTCCTACAATGAGCAGTTCTTC. Translating gives CSVSTGAGSYNEQFF. The V gene is TRBV29-1, the J gene TRBJ2-1; 7 bases are shared with TRBD1. The CDR3 has 15 amino acids. In germline, CDR1 is SQVTM, CDR2 ANQGSEA. V shed 5 bases and J 0 bases; nucleotides not matched to a gene: 7.

The chain employs TRBV18 and TRBJ2-3, with a tentative D call TRBD1 (5 bases). Trimming took 2 bases from V and 1 from J, leaving 10 bases between them. This CDR3 has 15 amino acids. Germline loops: CDR1 KGHSH, CDR2 LQKENI. The CDR3 region is CASSPILGGTDTQYF. The DNA for the CDR3 is TGTGCCAGCTCACCAATTCTAGGGGGCACAGATACGCAGTATTTT.

This chain uses TRBV7-9 with TRBJ2-7; 7 bases align to TRBD1. This CDR3 has 16 residues. V gave up 4 bases and J gave up 5 bases; unmatched junction bases: 14. In germline, CDR1 is SEHNR, CDR2 FQNEAQ (reference sequence). The CDR3, as DNA: TGTGCCAGCAGCTCCATCGACAGGGCCCCGTTTGACGAGCAGTACTTC. This codes for CASSSIDRAPFDEQYF.

This clone was seen only once. The CDR3 region has the DNA TGTGCCAGCAGCATCCAGCGGGGGAGGGGGACCGGGGAGCTGTTTTTT. Protein sequence: CASSIQRGRGTGELFF. The rearrangement links TRBV7-9 to TRBJ2-2, with 8 positions matching TRBD2. The CDR3 consists of 16 residues. After removal of 5 bases from V and 5 bases from J, the junction contained 10 bases not matched to a gene. Germline V gene data show CDR1 as SEHNR and CDR2 as FQNEAQ (reference sequence).

This clone has more than one count but fewer than ten. The chain carries TRBV27 and TRBJ1-1; TRBD1 agrees at 11 bases. From germline, CDR1 is MNHEY and CDR2 SMNVEV (reference sequence). The length of the CDR3 is 14 residues. V was pared by 2 bases and J by 4 bases, with 0 bases of the junction left unmatched. The DNA for the CDR3 is TGTGCCAGCAGTTTAGGGACAGGGGGCACTGAAGCTTTCTTT. The encoded protein is CASSLGTGGTEAFF.

J is TRBJ2-3 and V is TRBV5-1; D is ambiguous. Germline assignment: CDR1 SGHRS and CDR2 YFSETQ. The CDR3 is 12 amino acids. The germline V and J ends were trimmed by 4 bases and 4 bases, with 7 bases remaining between them. The CDR3, as DNA: TGCGCCAGCAGCCAAGCGTCAGATACGCAGTATTTT. Translated: CASSQASDTQYF.

The V and J genes are TRBV7-2 and TRBJ1-5; D not certain. The CDR3 length is 17 residues. With 1 base removed from V and 6 bases from J, the gap between germline ends came to 19 bases. The germline gives CDR1 SGHTA, CDR2 FQGNSA. The CDR3 is CASSLVEGLASGQPQHF. Written as DNA, the CDR3 is TGTGCCAGCAGCTTAGTGGAGGGTCTGGCTTCTGGTCAGCCCCAGCATTTT.

The chain recombines TRBV2 with TRBJ1-4, with TRBD1 matching over 7 bases. The CDR3 sequence is 15 residues long. Unmatched junction bases numbered 9, after V lost 1 base and J lost 10 bases. The germline CDR1 and CDR2 sequences are SNHLY and FYNNEI. CDR3: CASSEGATGKGKLFF. In DNA, the CDR3 is TGTGCCAGCAGTGAAGGGGCGACAGGGAAAGGAAAACTGTTTTTT.

The CDR3 sequence: CASSQRETPGETQYF. The CDR3 nucleotides are TGCGCCAGCAGCCAACGCGAAACGCCCGGAGAGACCCAGTACTTC. The V call is TRBV4-3, the J call TRBJ2-5; D gene uncertain. Germline V lookup: CDR1 LGHNA, CDR2 YSLEER. The length of the CDR3 is 15 residues. Deletions cut 2 bases from V and 4 bases from J, with 14 bases between.

V usage is TRBV29-1 and J usage is TRBJ1-2, with unresolved D. Germline V gene data show CDR1 as SQVTM and CDR2 as ANQGSEA. Trimming took 0 bases from V and 2 from J, leaving 13 bases between them. The CDR3 runs to 15 residues. CDR3 DNA sequence: TGCAGCGTTGAAGATTGGGCGGGAACCAACTATGGCTACACCTTC. Its protein product is CSVEDWAGTNYGYTF.

As DNA, the CDR3 is TGCGCCAGCAGCTTAGGTTCGGGAGCTGGGTACAATGAGCAGTTCTTC. Protein: CASSLGSGAGYNEQFF. The J gene is TRBJ2-1, the V gene TRBV5-1; a weak D match, TRBD2 (6 bases). Germline assignment: CDR1 SGHRS and CDR2 YFSETQ. V lost 2 bases and J 4 bases, leaving 16 bases between the germline ends. The CDR3 loop spans 16 amino acids.

The V call is TRBV15, the J call TRBJ2-5; D call uncertain. Judging by the DNA end, TRBJ2-7 fits better; the J call may be wrong. CDR3 length equals 13 residues. Germline V gene sequence: CDR1 LNHNV, CDR2 YYDKDF (reference sequence). For the CDR3, the DNA is TGTGCCACCAGCAGGGGCCCAGGCAACGAGCAGTACTTC. Its translation: CATSRGPGNEQYF.

The chain carries TRBV9 and TRBJ2-1, with 8 bases aligning to TRBD2. V shed 0 bases and J 0 bases; nucleotides not matched to a gene: 8. CDR3 length: 18 residues. Germline V gene data show CDR1 as SGDLS and CDR2 as YYNGEE. CDR3 DNA sequence: TGTGCCAGCAGCGTAGTAGGTAGCGGGATGAGCTCCTACAATGAGCAGTTCTTC. Its translation is CASSVVGSGMSSYNEQFF.

V is TRBV27 and J is TRBJ1-2; D gene ambiguous. V lost 5 bases to trimming and J lost 0 bases, with 19 bases between them. This CDR3 has 17 residues. The germline gives CDR1 MNHEY, CDR2 SMNVEV (reference sequence). The CDR3 sequence: CASSPPGGMWANYGYTF. In DNA form, the CDR3 reads TGTGCCAGCAGTCCCCCGGGAGGCATGTGGGCTAACTATGGCTACACCTTC.

This chain connects TRBV5-8 to TRBJ2-1, with D possibly TRBD2 on 6 matching bases. There are 15 residues in the CDR3. Trimming took off 4 bases at V and 3 bases at J, with 14 bases between the two ends. Germline lookup yields CDR1 SGHTS and CDR2 YDEGEE. Here the CDR3 reads CASSPGRLGYNEQFF. CDR3 in DNA: TGTGCCAGCAGCCCGGGACGACTAGGCTACAATGAGCAGTTCTTC.

The chain combines TRBV9 with TRBJ2-1; D may be TRBD1 (6 bases). The V end lost 0 bases, the J end lost 9 bases, and 7 bases lay between the germline ends. This CDR3 region has 12 residues. Germline CDR1 reads SGDLS; CDR2 reads YYNGEE. CDR3 sequence reads: CASSVEGVEQFF. CDR3 coding DNA: TGTGCCAGCAGCGTAGAGGGGGTTGAGCAGTTCTTC.

J is TRBJ2-7 and V is TRBV6-1; the match to TRBD2 covers 7 bases. Germline V gives CDR1 MNHNS, CDR2 SASEGT. J lost 3 bases, V lost 7 bases, and 6 bases had no gene match. This CDR3 comprises 13 residues. The chain's CDR3 is CASTLAEYYEQYF. CDR3 sequence (DNA): TGTGCCAGCACCCTAGCGGAATACTACGAGCAGTACTTC.

The chain couples TRBV6-1 to TRBJ2-7, with TRBD2 as a possible D gene (6 bases). CDR1 is MNHNS and CDR2 is SASEGT in the germline V gene. This CDR3 region has 11 residues. The CDR3 DNA follows: TGTGGCTGTATAGGGAGGTACGAGCAGTACTTC. Its protein is CGCIGRYEQYF.

In DNA, the CDR3 is TGTGCCAGCGGTGAGGGGGCGAGAGGCTACACCTTC. As protein: CASGEGARGYTF. V usage is TRBV28 and J usage is TRBJ1-2; 7 bases line up with TRBD1. CDR1 and CDR2 (germline): MDHEN, SYDVKM. V shed 8 bases, J shed 8 bases, and the junction held 8 bases outside the gene matches. The CDR3 has 12 residues.

The J gene is TRBJ1-4, the V gene TRBV4-1; D not certain. Germline lookup yields CDR1 MGHRA and CDR2 YSYEKL. The CDR3 contains 14 residues. The V gene lost 0 bases and the J gene lost 8 bases, with 10 bases spanning the gap. CDR3 sequence (DNA): TGCGCCAGCAGCCAAGATCTAATGAGGGAAAAACTGTTTTTT. As protein: CASSQDLMREKLFF.

The CDR3 bases are TGTGCCAGCAGCTCCCTCGGGACAGGCCGCAATGAGCAGTTCTTC. Encoded protein: CASSSLGTGRNEQFF. The chain has TRBV5-6 and TRBJ2-1, with TRBD1 matching 8 bases. The J segment lost 6 bases and the V segment lost 3 bases, leaving 8 bases of the junction unmatched. This CDR3 has 15 residues. CDR1 is SGHDT, CDR2 YYEEEE, per germline.

The V and J genes are TRBV27 and TRBJ2-7; no definite D call. CDR1 is MNHEY, CDR2 SMNVEV, per germline (reference sequence). CDR3 size: 16 residues. Trimming cost V 1 base and J 3 bases, with 16 bases left between them. The CDR3 DNA is TGTGCCAGCAGTTTATTTGGCATGGGCTCTTTCTACGAGCAGTACTTC. Its protein is CASSLFGMGSFYEQYF.